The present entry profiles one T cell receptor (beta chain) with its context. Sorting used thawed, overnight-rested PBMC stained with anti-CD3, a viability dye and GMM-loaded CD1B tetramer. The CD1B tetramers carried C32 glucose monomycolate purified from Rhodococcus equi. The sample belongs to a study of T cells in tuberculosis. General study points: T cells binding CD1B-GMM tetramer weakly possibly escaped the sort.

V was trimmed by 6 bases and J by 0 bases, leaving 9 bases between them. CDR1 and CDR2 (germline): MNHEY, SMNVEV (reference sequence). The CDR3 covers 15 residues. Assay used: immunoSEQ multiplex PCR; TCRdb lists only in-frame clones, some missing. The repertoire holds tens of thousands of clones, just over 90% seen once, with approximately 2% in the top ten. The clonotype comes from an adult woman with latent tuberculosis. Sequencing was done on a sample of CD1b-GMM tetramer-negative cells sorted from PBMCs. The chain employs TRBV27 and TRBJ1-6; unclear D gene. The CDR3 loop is CASRLGSSYNSPLHF. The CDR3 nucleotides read TGTGCCAGCAGGTTGGGGAGCTCCTATAATTCACCCCTCCACTTT.